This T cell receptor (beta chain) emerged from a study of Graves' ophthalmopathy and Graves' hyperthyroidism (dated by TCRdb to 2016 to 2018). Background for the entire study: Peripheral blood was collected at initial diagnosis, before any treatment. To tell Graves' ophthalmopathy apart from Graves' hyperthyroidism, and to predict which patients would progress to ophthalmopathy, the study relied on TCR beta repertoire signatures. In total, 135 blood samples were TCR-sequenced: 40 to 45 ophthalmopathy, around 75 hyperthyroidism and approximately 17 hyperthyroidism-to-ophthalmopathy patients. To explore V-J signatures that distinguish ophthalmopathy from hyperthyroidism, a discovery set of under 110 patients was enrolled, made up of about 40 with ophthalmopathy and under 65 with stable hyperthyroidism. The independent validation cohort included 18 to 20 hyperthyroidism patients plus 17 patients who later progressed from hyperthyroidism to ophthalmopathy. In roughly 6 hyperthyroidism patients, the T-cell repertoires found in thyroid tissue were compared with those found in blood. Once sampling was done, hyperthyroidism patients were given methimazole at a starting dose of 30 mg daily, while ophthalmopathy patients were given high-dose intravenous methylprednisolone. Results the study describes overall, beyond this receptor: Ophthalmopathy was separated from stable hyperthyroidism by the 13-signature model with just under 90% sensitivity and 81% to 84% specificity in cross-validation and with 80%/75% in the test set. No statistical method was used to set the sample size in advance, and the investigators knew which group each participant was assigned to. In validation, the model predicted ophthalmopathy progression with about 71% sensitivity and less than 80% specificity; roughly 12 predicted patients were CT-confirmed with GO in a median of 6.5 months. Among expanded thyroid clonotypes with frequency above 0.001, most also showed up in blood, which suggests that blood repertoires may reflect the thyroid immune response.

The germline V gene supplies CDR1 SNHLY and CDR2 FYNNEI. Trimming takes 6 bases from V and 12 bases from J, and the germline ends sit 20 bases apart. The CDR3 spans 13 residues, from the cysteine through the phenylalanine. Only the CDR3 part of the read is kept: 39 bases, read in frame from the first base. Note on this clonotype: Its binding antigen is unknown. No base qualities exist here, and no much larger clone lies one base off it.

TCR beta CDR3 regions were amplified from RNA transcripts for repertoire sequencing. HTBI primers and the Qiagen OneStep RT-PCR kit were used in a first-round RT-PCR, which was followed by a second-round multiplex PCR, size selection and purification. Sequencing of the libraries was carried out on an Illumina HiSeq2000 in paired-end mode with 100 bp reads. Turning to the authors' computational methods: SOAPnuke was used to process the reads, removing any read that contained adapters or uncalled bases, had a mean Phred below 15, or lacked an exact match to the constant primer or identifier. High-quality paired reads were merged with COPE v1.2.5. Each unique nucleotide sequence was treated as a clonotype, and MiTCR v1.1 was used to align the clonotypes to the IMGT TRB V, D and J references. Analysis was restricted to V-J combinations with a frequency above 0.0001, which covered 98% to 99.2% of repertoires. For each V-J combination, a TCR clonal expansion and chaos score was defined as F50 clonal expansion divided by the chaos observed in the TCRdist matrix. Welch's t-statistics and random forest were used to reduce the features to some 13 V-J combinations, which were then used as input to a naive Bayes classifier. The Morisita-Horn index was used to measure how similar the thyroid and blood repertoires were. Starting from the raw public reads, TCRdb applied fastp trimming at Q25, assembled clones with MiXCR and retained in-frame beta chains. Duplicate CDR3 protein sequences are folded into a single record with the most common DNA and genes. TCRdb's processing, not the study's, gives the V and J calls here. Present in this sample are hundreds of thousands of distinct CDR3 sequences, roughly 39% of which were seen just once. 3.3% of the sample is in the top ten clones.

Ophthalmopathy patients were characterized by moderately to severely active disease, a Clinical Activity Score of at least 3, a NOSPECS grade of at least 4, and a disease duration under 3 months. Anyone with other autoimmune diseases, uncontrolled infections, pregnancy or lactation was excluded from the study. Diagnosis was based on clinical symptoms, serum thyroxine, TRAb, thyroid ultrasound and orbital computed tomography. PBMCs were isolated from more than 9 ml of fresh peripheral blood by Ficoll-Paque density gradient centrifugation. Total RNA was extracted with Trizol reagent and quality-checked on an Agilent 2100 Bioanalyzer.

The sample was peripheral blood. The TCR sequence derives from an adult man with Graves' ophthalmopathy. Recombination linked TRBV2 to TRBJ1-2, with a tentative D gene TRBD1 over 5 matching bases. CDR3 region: CASSQVGVSGNTF. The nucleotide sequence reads TGTGCCAGCAGCCAAGTGGGGGTCTCTGGAAACACCTTC.